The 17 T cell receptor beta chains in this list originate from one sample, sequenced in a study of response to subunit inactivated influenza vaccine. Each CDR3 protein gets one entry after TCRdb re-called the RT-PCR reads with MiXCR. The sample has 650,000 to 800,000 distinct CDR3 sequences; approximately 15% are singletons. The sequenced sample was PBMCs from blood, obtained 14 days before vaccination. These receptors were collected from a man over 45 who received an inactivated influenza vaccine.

The CDR3 protein is CAISESLGASYGYTF. CDR3 in DNA: TGTGCCATCAGTGAGTCGTTGGGGGCGAGCTATGGCTACACCTTC. The chain combines TRBV10-3 with TRBJ1-2; a possible D gene is TRBD1 (6 bases). The germline gives CDR1 ENHRY, CDR2 SYGVKD. This CDR3 contains 15 residues. Trimming took 0 bases from V and 4 from J, leaving 12 bases between them.

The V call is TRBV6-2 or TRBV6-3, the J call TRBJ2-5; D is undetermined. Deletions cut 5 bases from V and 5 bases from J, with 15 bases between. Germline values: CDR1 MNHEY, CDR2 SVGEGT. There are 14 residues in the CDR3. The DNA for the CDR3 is TGTGCCAGCAGTACCTCCCTCTCGGTCGAGACCCAGTACTTC. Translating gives CASSTSLSVETQYF.

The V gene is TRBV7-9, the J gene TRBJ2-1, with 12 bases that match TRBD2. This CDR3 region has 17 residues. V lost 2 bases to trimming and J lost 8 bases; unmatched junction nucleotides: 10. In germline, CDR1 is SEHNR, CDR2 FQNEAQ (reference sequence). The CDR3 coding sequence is TGTGCCAGCAGCTTAACCCCGCGACTAGCGGGAGTTGATGAGCAGTTCTTC. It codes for CASSLTPRLAGVDEQFF.

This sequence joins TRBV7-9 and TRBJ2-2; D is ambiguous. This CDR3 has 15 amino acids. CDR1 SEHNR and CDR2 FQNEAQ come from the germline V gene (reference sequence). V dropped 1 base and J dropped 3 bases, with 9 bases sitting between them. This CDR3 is CASSLELWDTGELFF. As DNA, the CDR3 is TGTGCCAGCAGCTTAGAATTATGGGACACCGGGGAGCTGTTTTTT.

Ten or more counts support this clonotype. The chain's CDR3 is CASSDDRGLNEKLFF. CDR3 bases: TGTGCCAGCAGCGATGACAGGGGCCTAAATGAAAAACTGTTTTTT. This chain joins TRBV7-9 and TRBJ1-4; the match to TRBD1 covers 8 bases. Germline CDR1 is SEHNR and CDR2 is FQNEAQ (reference sequence). The CDR3 consists of 15 residues. V gave up 5 bases and J gave up 5 bases; unmatched junction bases: 7.

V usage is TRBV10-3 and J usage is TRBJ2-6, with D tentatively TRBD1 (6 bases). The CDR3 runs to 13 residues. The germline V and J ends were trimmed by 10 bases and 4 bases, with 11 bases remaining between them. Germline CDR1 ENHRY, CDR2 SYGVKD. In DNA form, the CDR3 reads TGTGCCAACTCCGGGACAGGGGCCAACGTCCTGACTTTC. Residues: CANSGTGANVLTF.

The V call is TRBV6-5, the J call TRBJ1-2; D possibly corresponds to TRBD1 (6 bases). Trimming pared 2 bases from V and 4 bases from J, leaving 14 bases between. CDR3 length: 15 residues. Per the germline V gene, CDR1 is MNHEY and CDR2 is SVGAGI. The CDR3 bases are TGTGCCAGCAGTTACGGGGGGGGCTCTCTCTATGGCTACACCTTC. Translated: CASSYGGGSLYGYTF.

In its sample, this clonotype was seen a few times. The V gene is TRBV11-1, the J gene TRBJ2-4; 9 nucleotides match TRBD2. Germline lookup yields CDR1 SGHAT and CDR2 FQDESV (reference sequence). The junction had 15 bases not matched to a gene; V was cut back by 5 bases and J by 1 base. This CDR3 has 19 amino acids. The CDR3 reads CASSPAGGVQPFAKNIQYF. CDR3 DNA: TGTGCCAGCAGCCCAGCGGGGGGCGTACAGCCTTTTGCCAAAAACATTCAGTACTTC.

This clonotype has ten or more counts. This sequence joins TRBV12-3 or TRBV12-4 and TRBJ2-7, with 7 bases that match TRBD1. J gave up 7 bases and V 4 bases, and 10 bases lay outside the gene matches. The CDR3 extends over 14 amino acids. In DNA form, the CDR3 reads TGTGCCAGCAGTTCCGAGACAGGGCTTTTGGAGCAGTACTTC. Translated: CASSSETGLLEQYF.

The CDR3: CASGRNRQYF. The DNA of the CDR3 is TGTGCCAGCGGACGGAACCGGCAGTATTTT. The chain is built from TRBV5-6 and TRBJ2-3; D unclear. Deletions cut 7 bases from V and 11 bases from J, with 11 bases between. The CDR3 is 10 residues long. The germline gives CDR1 SGHDT, CDR2 YYEEEE.

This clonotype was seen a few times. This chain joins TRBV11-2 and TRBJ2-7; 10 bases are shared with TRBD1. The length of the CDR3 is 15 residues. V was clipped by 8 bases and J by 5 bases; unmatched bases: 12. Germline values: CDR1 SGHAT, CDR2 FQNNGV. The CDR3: CASLNSGTGVHEQYF. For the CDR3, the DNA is TGTGCCAGCCTAAACTCCGGGACAGGGGTGCACGAGCAGTACTTC.

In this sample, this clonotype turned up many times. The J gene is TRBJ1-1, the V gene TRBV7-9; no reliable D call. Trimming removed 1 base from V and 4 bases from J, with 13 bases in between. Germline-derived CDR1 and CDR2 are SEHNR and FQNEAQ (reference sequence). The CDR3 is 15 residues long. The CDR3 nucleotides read TGTGCCAGCAGCTTAGGGGCAGGTACAATCACTGAAGCTTTCTTT. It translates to CASSLGAGTITEAFF.

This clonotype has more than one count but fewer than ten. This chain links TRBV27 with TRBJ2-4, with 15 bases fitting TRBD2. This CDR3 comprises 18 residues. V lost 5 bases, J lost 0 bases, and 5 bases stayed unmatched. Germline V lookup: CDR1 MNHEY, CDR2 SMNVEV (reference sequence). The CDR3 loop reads CASSEGLAGGLAKNIQYF. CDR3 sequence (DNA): TGTGCCAGCAGTGAGGGACTAGCGGGAGGACTAGCCAAAAACATTCAGTACTTC.

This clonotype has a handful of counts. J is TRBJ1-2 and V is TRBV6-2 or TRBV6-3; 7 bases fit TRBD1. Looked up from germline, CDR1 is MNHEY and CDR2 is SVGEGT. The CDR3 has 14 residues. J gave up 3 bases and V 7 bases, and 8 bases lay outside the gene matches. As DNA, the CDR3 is TGTGCCAGCACCAGGACAGGACTGGACTATGGCTACACCTTC. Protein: CASTRTGLDYGYTF.

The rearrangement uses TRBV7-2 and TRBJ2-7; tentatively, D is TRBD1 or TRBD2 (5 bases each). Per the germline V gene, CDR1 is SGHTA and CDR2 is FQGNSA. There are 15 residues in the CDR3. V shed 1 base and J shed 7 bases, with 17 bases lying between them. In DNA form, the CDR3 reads TGTGCCAGCAGCTTAGTGTTAGGGACCCCGGGAGAGCAGTACTTC. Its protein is CASSLVLGTPGEQYF.

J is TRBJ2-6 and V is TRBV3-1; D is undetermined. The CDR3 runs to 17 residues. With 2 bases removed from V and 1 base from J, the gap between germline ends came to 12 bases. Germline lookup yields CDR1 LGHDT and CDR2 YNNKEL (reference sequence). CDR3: CASSQQSRASGANVLTF. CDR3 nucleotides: TGTGCCAGCAGCCAACAGAGCCGGGCTTCTGGGGCCAACGTCCTGACTTTC.

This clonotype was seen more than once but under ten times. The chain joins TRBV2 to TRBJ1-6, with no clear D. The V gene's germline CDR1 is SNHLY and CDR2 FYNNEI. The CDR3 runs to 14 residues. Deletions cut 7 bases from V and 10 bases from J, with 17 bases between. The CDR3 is CASTVGSLGSPLHF. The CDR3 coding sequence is TGTGCCAGCACTGTTGGCAGCCTTGGATCACCCCTCCACTTT.